This T cell receptor beta chain was recorded in a study of shared clonotypes between healthy human individuals. Healthy adults negative for HIV, lacking recent acute infections or vaccinations, served as donors. Sequencing was performed with immunoSEQ multiplex PCR; in TCRdb, only in-frame clones are kept and a portion is missing. Among about 1.5 million clones listed, around 98% were seen once. This receptor was taken from a man between 25 and 39 years old in good health. The specimen sequenced was naive CD4+ T cells sorted from blood. Subset: CD45RA+ positively selected.

CDR3 DNA sequence: TGCGCCAGCAGCTTACTGACGGACAAGCCGAAGAGTGGCTACACCTTC. This codes for CASSLLTDKPKSGYTF. The chain is built from TRBV5-1 and TRBJ1-2; tentative D call: TRBD1 (5 bases). The CDR3 length is 16 residues. Germline lookup yields CDR1 SGHRS and CDR2 YFSETQ. Trimming shortened V by 2 bases and J by 7 bases, and 21 bases separated the two germline ends.